The 8 T cell receptor beta chains presented below share a single source sample, sequenced in a study of cytomegalovirus exposure and HLA in healthy donors (dated by TCRdb to 2016 to 2017). Library preparation used the immunoSEQ multiplex PCR assay. A mixture of 60 forward primers for TCR Vbeta segments and 13 reverse primers for TCR Jbeta segments was used in the multiplex PCR. In TCRdb, the immuneACCESS table is reduced to in-frame sequences with V and J assigned. These tables do not hold every clone; where another copy was compared, an unresolved V gene accounts for under half, and the others remain unexplained. For this sample the table gives 150,000 to 160,000 clones, of which about four fifths were detected only once. Clones ranked in the top ten supply approximately 2.8% of the sample. Sequenced material: PBMCs. The receptors derive from a man between 18 and 29 years old in good health and CMV-seronegative.

The chain employs TRBV7-2 and TRBJ2-7, with a weak D call TRBD1 (5 bases). Germline V gene data show CDR1 as SGHTA and CDR2 as FQGNSA. Trimming cost V 5 bases and J 3 bases, with 14 bases left between them. The CDR3 length is 14 residues. The CDR3 protein is CASSPQVSIYEQYF. CDR3 nucleotide sequence: TGTGCCAGCAGCCCACAGGTTTCGATCTACGAGCAGTACTTC.

CDR3 sequence reads: CASSEGLENTGELFF. The CDR3 region has the DNA TGCGCCAGCAGCGAGGGACTGGAGAACACCGGGGAGCTGTTTTTT. The rearrangement joins TRBV5-1 to TRBJ2-2, with D maybe TRBD2 (6 bases). The germline V gene encodes CDR1 SGHRS and CDR2 YFSETQ. There are 15 residues in the CDR3. The V end was cut by 4 bases, the J end by 1 base, with 11 bases between.

The chain links TRBV7-2 to TRBJ1-2; 9 bases map to TRBD1. Trimming removed 3 bases from V and 0 bases from J; junction bases left unmatched: 2. The CDR3 extends over 15 amino acids. Germline V gene sequence: CDR1 SGHTA, CDR2 FQGNSA. The CDR3 here is CASSLGDRANYGYTF. The DNA of the CDR3 is TGTGCCAGCAGCTTGGGGGACAGGGCTAACTATGGCTACACCTTC.

The J gene is TRBJ1-2, the V gene TRBV27; D is perhaps TRBD1 (5 bases). CDR3 length: 14 amino acids. The germline V gene has CDR1 MNHEY and CDR2 SMNVEV (reference sequence). V shed 5 bases and J shed 8 bases, with 18 bases lying between them. The CDR3 reads CASSRTRSSLGYTF. Here the CDR3 DNA reads TGTGCCAGCAGTCGGACAAGGAGTTCTTTGGGCTACACCTTC.

V gene TRBV4-3 combines with J gene TRBJ1-2; 8 bases agree with TRBD1. Germline CDR1 LGHNA, CDR2 YSLEER. The V segment lost 2 bases and the J segment 1 base; nucleotides outside the gene matches: 3. The CDR3 is 15 residues long. The CDR3 region is CASSQTGGNNYGYTF. Written as DNA, the CDR3 is TGCGCCAGCAGCCAAACAGGGGGAAATAACTATGGCTACACCTTC.

The V gene is TRBV19, the J gene TRBJ2-3; possibly TRBD2 for D (5 bases). Trimming left V 4 bases short and J 2 bases short, with 13 bases between. This CDR3 contains 15 residues. The germline gives CDR1 LNHDA, CDR2 SQIVND (reference sequence). CDR3 DNA: TGTGCCAGTAGTACGCTTTCCCGGGACACAGATACGCAGTATTTT. Encoded protein: CASSTLSRDTDTQYF.

The count of this clone is one. Other nucleotide sequences from this sample produce the same CDR3. The rearrangement uses TRBV5-1 and TRBJ1-1, with TRBD1 matching over 8 bases. Germline CDR1 and CDR2: SGHRS and YFSETQ. This CDR3 spans 14 amino acids. Trimming at V came to 4 bases and at J to 1 base, leaving 3 bases not matched to a gene. DNA for the CDR3: TGCGCCAGCAGCCATGGGACAGGGAACACTGAAGCTTTCTTT. The encoded protein is CASSHGTGNTEAFF.

This clone was detected once. The chain is built from TRBV7-3 and TRBJ2-1; 7 bases fit TRBD2. CDR1 SGHTA and CDR2 FQGTGA come from the germline V gene. This CDR3 is 15 amino acids long. V dropped 4 bases and J dropped 4; count of bases not matched to a gene: 7. CDR3 residues: CASSSPGLPYNEQFF. The DNA for the CDR3 is TGTGCCAGCAGCTCCCCGGGACTACCATACAATGAGCAGTTCTTC.